This T cell receptor (beta chain) was retrieved from a study of T-cell reconstitution after alpha-beta-depleted transplantation in children. Molecular barcoding with unique molecular identifiers was used for the TCRbeta library. TCRdb redid the calling of the PCR reads with MiXCR, one entry per CDR3 protein. The table has 580,000 or so distinct CDR3 sequences, 23% seen once. Study outcomes and limitations: About two months after transplant, alpha-beta T cells reportedly came from several hundred expanded graft clones. Newly produced T cells mostly provided counts and TCRbeta diversity after one year, as hyperexpanded clones declined.

The V end lost 3 bases, the J end lost 0 bases, and 9 bases lay between the germline ends. The CDR3 runs to 16 residues. Germline V lookup: CDR1 MNHEY, CDR2 SVGEGT. A remark on this clonotype: Its target is not known.

The TCR comes from a boy under three years old who had a stem cell transplant for acute myeloid leukemia, so the T cells may come from the graft donor. V and J are TRBV6-2 or TRBV6-3 and TRBJ2-6; D unresolved. Specimen: PBMCs, mostly from graft donor cells, collected 360 days after TCRalphabeta/CD19-depleted stem cell transplant. This chain's CDR3 is CASSYFLNSGANVLTF. The CDR3 coding sequence is TGTGCCAGCAGTTATTTTCTCAACTCTGGGGCCAACGTCCTGACTTTC.